These 10 T cell receptor beta chains share one sample of origin, sequenced in a study of control samples from healthy donors and cancer patients (dated by TCRdb to between 2020 and 2021). The library was produced with the immunoSEQ multiplex PCR assay. TCRdb stores this immuneACCESS table with in-frame sequences only. Part of the clones is absent; in the studies checked, under half of the shortfall reflects unresolved V genes, and no reason is known for the rest. A total of about 41,000 clones appear in this sample, approximately 94% of them only once. The ten top clones hold roughly a quarter of the sample. Sequenced material: blood. Receptor source: a man aged 60 to 69 in good health.

V and J are TRBV6-5 and TRBJ2-5; D is ambiguous. Germline values: CDR1 MNHEY, CDR2 SVGAGI. The CDR3 extends over 15 amino acids. V lost 0 bases and J lost 1, with 9 bases in between. This CDR3 is CASSYSSIAQETQYF. The CDR3 nucleotides read TGTGCCAGCAGTTACTCGTCCATCGCCCAAGAGACCCAGTACTTC.

The rearrangement joins TRBV10-3 to TRBJ1-1; D not resolved. The CDR3 extends over 12 amino acids. Germline CDR1 and CDR2: ENHRY and SYGVKD. V was pared by 3 bases and J by 5 bases, with 7 bases between. The CDR3, as DNA: TGTGCCATCAGTGATGTGGGAACTGAAGCTTTCTTT. It specifies CAISDVGTEAFF.

The CDR3, as DNA: TGCGCCAGCAGCCAAGATTGGGGGGGCTACACCTTC. This gives the protein CASSQDWGGYTF. The chain couples TRBV4-1 to TRBJ1-2; the D gene is possibly TRBD1 (5 bases). V lost 0 bases and J lost 8, with 7 bases in between. The length of the CDR3 is 12 residues. Germline CDR1 and CDR2: MGHRA and YSYEKL.

The chain uses TRBV18 and TRBJ2-7; no clear D. CDR1 is KGHSH and CDR2 is LQKENI in the germline V gene. The CDR3 has 12 amino acids. V lost 10 bases, J lost 2 bases, and 12 bases lay in between. The CDR3 coding sequence is TGTGCCACCTCTTTTAGCCCCTACGAGCAGTACTTC. This translates into CATSFSPYEQYF.

The genes are TRBV2 and TRBJ1-2; 8 nucleotides line up with TRBD1. CDR3 length: 14 amino acids. CDR1 is SNHLY and CDR2 is FYNNEI in the germline V gene. J was trimmed by 2 bases and V by 3 bases; bases with no gene match: 2. CDR3 nucleotide sequence: TGTGCCAGCAGTGATAGACAGGGGAACTATGGCTACACCTTC. This encodes CASSDRQGNYGYTF.

The chain has TRBV7-9 and TRBJ2-2, with D uncertain. The CDR3 length is 13 residues. CDR1 and CDR2 (germline): SEHNR, FQNEAQ (reference sequence). Deletions cut 1 base from V and 4 bases from J, with 4 bases between. CDR3 loop: CASSLGGTGELFF. In DNA, the CDR3 is TGTGCCAGCAGCTTAGGGGGCACCGGGGAGCTGTTTTTT.

J is TRBJ2-2 and V is TRBV6-5; D call uncertain. The germline V gene encodes CDR1 MNHEY and CDR2 SVGAGI. Trimming took off 8 bases at V and 0 bases at J, with 10 bases between the two ends. The CDR3 is 14 amino acids. The CDR3 loop is CASPSGPNTGELFF. In DNA, the CDR3 is TGTGCCAGCCCCTCCGGGCCGAACACCGGGGAGCTGTTTTTT.

The chain's CDR3 is CASSLAWGDTEAFF. The CDR3 DNA is TGTGCCAGCAGCTTAGCTTGGGGTGACACTGAAGCTTTCTTT. This sequence joins TRBV7-9 and TRBJ1-1; D gene uncertain. The V gene's germline CDR1 is SEHNR and CDR2 FQNEAQ (reference sequence). The V and J ends lost 0 bases and 3 bases respectively, with 8 bases between them. The CDR3 loop spans 14 amino acids.

The V call is TRBV19, the J call TRBJ2-5; 7 bases align to TRBD2. Germline trimming cut 7 bases from V and 1 base from J; bases unmatched to any gene: 6. Germline V lookup: CDR1 LNHDA, CDR2 SQIVND (reference sequence). The CDR3 length is 14 residues. The CDR3 region is CASKSQRGQETQYF. The CDR3 bases are TGTGCCAGTAAGTCCCAGCGGGGCCAAGAGACCCAGTACTTC. The variable domain in full, with the rest retrieved from reference TRBV19 and TRBJ2-5, is DGGITQSPKYLFRKEGQNVTLSCEQNLNHDAMYWYRQDPGQGLRLIYYSQIVNDFQKGDIAEGYSVSREKKESFPLTVTSAQKNPTAFYLCASKSQRGQETQYFGPGTRLLVL.

The chain has TRBV18 and TRBJ1-3; D perhaps matches TRBD1 (6 bases). V lost 8 bases, J lost 1 base, and 12 bases lay in between. Germline V gene data show CDR1 as KGHSH and CDR2 as LQKENI. CDR3 length: 14 amino acids. The CDR3, as DNA: TGTGCCAGCAAAGGACAGAGGTCTGGAAACACCATATATTTT. Protein: CASKGQRSGNTIYF.